The rows below give T cell receptor beta chains drawn from one sample of a study of OX40 agonist ivuxolimab in advanced cancers. Some clones are missing from TCRdb's copy, which holds only in-frame ones; the method was immunoSEQ multiplex PCR. This table has more than 15,000 clones, around 90% appearing once. The specimen was CD4+ or CD8+ T cells sorted from blood, collected in a trial of the OX40 agonist ivuxolimab. These receptors were obtained from an adult with an advanced solid tumor such as melanoma, head and neck, liver or kidney cancer. Each CDR3 is given with its conserved first and last residue. Fields, in order: CDR3 length, V gene, CDR3 protein.

14 TRBV5-6 CASSSGTGGYEQYF
17 TRBV19 CASSITGERFGNQPQHF
17 TRBV4-1 CASSQGDSLGSNQPQHF
14 TRBV4-2 CASSQDIDTGELFF
18 TRBV11-3 CAGSLGHQGPSYNSPLHF
13 TRBV7-9 CASSLGGSSPLHF
12 TRBV5-1 CASSLNQDTQYF
14 TRBV11-3 CASSFGGLDYEQYF
16 TRBV2 CACSEGAQGANTEAFF
15 TRBV13 CASSYVPDRNTEAFF
13 TRBV28 CASSGLANTEAFF
15 TRBV30 CAWSLTGQGAYEQYF
13 TRBV2 CASRDLLSYEQYF
11 TRBV19 CASQAGNTQYF
13 TRBV7-3 CASSGRQTYEQYF
14 TRBV6-5 CASSYGTGVQPQHF
13 TRBV6-5 CASSYAGDTEAFF
16 TRBV5-6 CASSLDPESSYNEQFF
15 TRBV9 CASSPGMSSGNTIYF
13 TRBV6-5 CASSYVGGTEAFF
13 TRBV6-6 CASSVPTGTEQYF
18 TRBV4-1 CASSHGIRQETNTGELFF
13 TRBV5-1 CASLQDRGQTQYF
15 TRBV10-3 CAISDLGEWPYEQYF
15 TRBV7-3 CASSPSGGAGDTQYF